This is a list of T cell receptor beta chains from one sample in a study of T cell responses to AZD1222 COVID-19 vaccine. Using immunoSEQ multiplex PCR, the repertoire was profiled, and TCRdb retains in-frame clones only, with some absent. The table lists 160,000 or so clones, over 80% of them singletons. The sample was peripheral blood, taken 28 days after the second AZD1222 dose. The receptors stem from an adult who received the AZD1222 COVID-19 vaccine. The CDR3 runs from the conserved cysteine through the conserved F or W.

V gene | CDR3 protein
TRBV6-2/TRBV6-3 | CASSDPGLNSPLHF
TRBV7-2 | CASSLGAGTDTQYF
TRBV14 | CASSLTSDQPQHF
TRBV7-2 | CASSSRADQPQHF
TRBV6-1 | CASSEYSYSNQPQHF
TRBV2 | CASSVLAGNTGELFF
TRBV6-2/TRBV6-3 | CASSYSRLAGVVNEQFF
TRBV19 | CASRGSRRNTEAFF
TRBV15 | CATRNPGPSYEQYF
TRBV6-5 | CASAVTEAFF
TRBV7-3 | CASGFGYEQFF
TRBV6-2/TRBV6-3 | CASSYYQTTNEQFF
TRBV12-3/TRBV12-4 | CASSRQLSYEQYF
TRBV2 | CASRSLAGGPNEQFF
TRBV6-2/TRBV6-3 | CASSFFEEQYF
TRBV12-3/TRBV12-4 | CASGYNEQFF
TRBV6-2/TRBV6-3 | CASSYSTRPGADTQYF
TRBV6-2/TRBV6-3 | CASSIWFLGGTEAFF
TRBV12-5 | CASGLSRGPAGGQETQYF
TRBV5-4 | CASSLGPPSVGSEQYF
TRBV13 | CASSTVGAGELFF
TRBV19 | CASSIPGTLYEQYF
TRBV11-2 | CASSLDLSLANEQFF
TRBV19 | CASNSRETGSYNEQFF
TRBV5-1 | CASSRDWDSYEQYF
TRBV5-6 | CASSSSRGPGLVRELFF
TRBV28 | CASNPGQLNYGYTF
TRBV28 | CASSLRTGRPANEKLFF
TRBV19 | CASSIRWDEQFF
TRBV7-8 | CASSGPWGAIYEQYF
TRBV9 | CASSVVAQGAPGELFF
TRBV6-5 | CASSPVLGIQYF
TRBV28 | CASSLGGQVGQPQHF
TRBV14 | CASSQYRDYEQYF
TRBV6-4 | CASSDEGGYEQFF
TRBV7-2 | CASSLMGSGANVLTF
TRBV24-1 | CATSDTQGTGSYNEQFF
TRBV5-1 | CASSLSLAGSEQYF
TRBV7-8 | CASSTLADSSTDTQYF
TRBV20-1 | CSATTTGGYTF
TRBV6-1 | CASSEALLVQYF
TRBV18 | CASSQKASTDTQYF
TRBV18 | CASSTRTDTQYF
TRBV3-1/TRBV3-2 | CASSQDLNRRGYTF
TRBV7-6 | CASSAGTSGRSETQYF
TRBV7-2 | CASSLRILGLEQFF
TRBV19 | CASPVPFNQPQHF
TRBV28 | CASSVAGTGGIYDGYTF
TRBV5-8 | CASSLGQGANNEQFF
TRBV10-2 | CASSLTGGYQETQYF
TRBV24-1 | CATSGQQGNYGYTF
TRBV7-9 | CASSFPGGNTIYF
TRBV6-1 | CASSEGSARGPEAFF